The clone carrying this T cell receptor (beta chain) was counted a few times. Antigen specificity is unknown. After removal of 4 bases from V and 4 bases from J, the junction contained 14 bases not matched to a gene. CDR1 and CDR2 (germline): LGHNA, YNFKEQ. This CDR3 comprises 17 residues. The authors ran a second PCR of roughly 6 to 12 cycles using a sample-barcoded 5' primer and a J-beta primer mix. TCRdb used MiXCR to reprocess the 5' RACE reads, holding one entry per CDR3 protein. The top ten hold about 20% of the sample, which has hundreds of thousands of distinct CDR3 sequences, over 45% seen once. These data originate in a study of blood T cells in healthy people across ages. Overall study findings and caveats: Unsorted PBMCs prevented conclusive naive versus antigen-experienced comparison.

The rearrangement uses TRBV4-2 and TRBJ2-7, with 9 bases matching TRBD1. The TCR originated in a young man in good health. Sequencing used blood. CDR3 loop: CASSRFTTGGQGYEQYF. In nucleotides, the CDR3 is TGTGCCAGCAGCCGGTTTACCACGGGGGGACAGGGTTACGAGCAGTACTTC.